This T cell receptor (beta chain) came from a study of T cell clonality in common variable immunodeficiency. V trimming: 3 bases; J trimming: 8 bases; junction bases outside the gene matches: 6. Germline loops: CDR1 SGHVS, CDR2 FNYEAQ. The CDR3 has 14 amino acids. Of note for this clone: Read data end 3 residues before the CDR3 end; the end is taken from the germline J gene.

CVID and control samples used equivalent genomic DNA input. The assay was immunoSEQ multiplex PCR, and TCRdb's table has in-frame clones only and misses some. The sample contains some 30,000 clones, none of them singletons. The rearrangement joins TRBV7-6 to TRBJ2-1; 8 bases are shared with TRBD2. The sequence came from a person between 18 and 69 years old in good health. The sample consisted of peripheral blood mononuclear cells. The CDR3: CASSFGSGNDEQFF. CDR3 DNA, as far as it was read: TGTGCCAGCAGCTTCGGTAGCGGGAATGATGAG.